This is a list of T cell receptor beta chains from one sample in a study of blood T cell repertoires in COVID-19. This table comes from immunoSEQ multiplex PCR, and its TCRdb copy is limited to in-frame clones, with some not included. The table includes around 82,000 clones, about 88% detected once. Sequencing input: peripheral blood. The receptors were sampled from a man aged 65 to 85 with active or convalescent COVID-19. CDR3s include the opening cysteine and the closing phenylalanine or tryptophan. The order of the fields is CDR3 protein, CDR3 DNA, J gene, clone size, V gene, D gene. The D gene is left open where the match is weak. Expanded clones are given a class, and other clones once, few, many or no size at all.

cdr3_aa: CASSYSQTGVNTEAFF
cdr3_nt: TGTGCCAGCAGTTACTCCCAGACAGGGGTGAACACTGAAGCTTTCTTT
j_call: TRBJ1-1
clone_size: -
v_call: TRBV6-2/TRBV6-3
d_call: TRBD1

cdr3_aa: CAWSGEGSGSPLHF
cdr3_nt: TGTGCCTGGAGCGGGGAGGGGTCCGGTTCACCCCTCCACTTT
j_call: TRBJ1-6
clone_size: -
v_call: TRBV30
d_call: -

cdr3_aa: CASSEERGAETQYF
cdr3_nt: TGTGCCAGCAGTGAAGAACGGGGAGCGGAGACCCAGTACTTC
j_call: TRBJ2-5
clone_size: -
v_call: TRBV2
d_call: -

cdr3_aa: CASSSQEQGRVKLFF
cdr3_nt: TGCGCCAGCAGCTCGCAGGAACAGGGACGCGTAAAACTGTTTTTT
j_call: TRBJ1-4
clone_size: -
v_call: TRBV5-1
d_call: -

cdr3_aa: CASSYGEPKYF
cdr3_nt: TGTGCCAGCAGTTACGGGGAGCCTAAGTACTTC
j_call: TRBJ2-5
clone_size: -
v_call: TRBV6-2/TRBV6-3
d_call: -

cdr3_aa: CASSPMRRGGTDTQYF
cdr3_nt: TGTGCCAGCAGCCCGATGAGGCGGGGTGGCACAGATACGCAGTATTTT
j_call: TRBJ2-3
clone_size: -
v_call: TRBV7-2
d_call: -

cdr3_aa: CASSQGQARTGELFF
cdr3_nt: TGTGCCAGCAGCCAAGGACAGGCACGAACCGGGGAGCTGTTTTTT
j_call: TRBJ2-2
clone_size: -
v_call: TRBV3-1/TRBV3-2
d_call: -

cdr3_aa: CASSLGDTGNQPQHF
cdr3_nt: TGTGCCAGCAGCTTAGGAGACACGGGCAATCAGCCCCAGCATTTT
j_call: TRBJ1-5
clone_size: -
v_call: TRBV7-9
d_call: -

cdr3_aa: CASSPPGHLNTEAFF
cdr3_nt: TGTGCCAGCAGCCCCCCGGGACACCTGAACACTGAAGCTTTCTTT
j_call: TRBJ1-1
clone_size: -
v_call: TRBV5-6
d_call: -

cdr3_aa: CASTASDRGPYEQYF
cdr3_nt: TGTGCCAGCACGGCCTCGGACAGGGGGCCCTACGAGCAGTACTTC
j_call: TRBJ2-7
clone_size: -
v_call: TRBV7-9
d_call: TRBD1

cdr3_aa: CATSDQGERGYTF
cdr3_nt: TGTGCCACCAGTGACCAGGGTGAAAGGGGCTACACCTTC
j_call: TRBJ1-2
clone_size: -
v_call: TRBV24-1
d_call: -

cdr3_aa: CSVEALTGDSYNEQFF
cdr3_nt: TGCAGCGTTGAAGCGCTGACAGGGGACTCCTACAATGAGCAGTTCTTC
j_call: TRBJ2-1
clone_size: -
v_call: TRBV29-1
d_call: TRBD1

cdr3_aa: CASSLDAISYEQYF
cdr3_nt: TGTGCCAGCAGCTTAGATGCGATCTCCTACGAGCAGTACTTC
j_call: TRBJ2-7
clone_size: -
v_call: TRBV7-9
d_call: -

cdr3_aa: CASSPPRAGGYTDTQYF
cdr3_nt: TGTGCCAGCAGCCCCCCCCGTGCGGGGGGTTACACAGATACGCAGTATTTT
j_call: TRBJ2-3
clone_size: -
v_call: TRBV7-2
d_call: TRBD2

cdr3_aa: CASSRGQLNSPLHF
cdr3_nt: TGTGCCAGCAGCCGGGGACAGCTAAATTCACCCCTCCACTTT
j_call: TRBJ1-6
clone_size: few
v_call: TRBV9
d_call: TRBD1

cdr3_aa: CASHGRGKDEQYF
cdr3_nt: TGTGCCAGCCATGGACGGGGGAAGGACGAGCAGTACTTC
j_call: TRBJ2-7
clone_size: -
v_call: TRBV7-8
d_call: -

cdr3_aa: CASSLGPHTGITASNYGYTF
cdr3_nt: TGCGCCAGCAGCTTGGGGCCTCATACGGGTATTACGGCTTCTAACTATGGCTACACCTTC
j_call: TRBJ1-2
clone_size: -
v_call: TRBV5-1
d_call: -

cdr3_aa: CASRRDFSGNTIYF
cdr3_nt: TGTGCCAGCCGGAGGGACTTCTCTGGAAACACCATATATTTT
j_call: TRBJ1-3
clone_size: -
v_call: TRBV6-5
d_call: -

cdr3_aa: CASILYNEQFF
cdr3_nt: TGTGCCAGCATCCTATACAATGAGCAGTTCTTC
j_call: TRBJ2-1
clone_size: -
v_call: TRBV6-5
d_call: -

cdr3_aa: CSASRGQSYNEQFF
cdr3_nt: TGCAGTGCTAGTAGGGGGCAGTCCTACAATGAGCAGTTCTTC
j_call: TRBJ2-1
clone_size: -
v_call: TRBV20-1
d_call: TRBD1

cdr3_aa: CASSQSGGANEKLFF
cdr3_nt: TGCGCCAGCAGCCAATCTGGAGGGGCTAATGAAAAACTGTTTTTT
j_call: TRBJ1-4
clone_size: -
v_call: TRBV4-3
d_call: -

cdr3_aa: CASSLAGTGEQGAQYF
cdr3_nt: TGCGCCAGCAGCTTGGCAGGGACAGGGGAACAGGGGGCCCAGTACTTC
j_call: TRBJ2-5
clone_size: once
v_call: TRBV5-1
d_call: TRBD1

cdr3_aa: CASSKGLPLHF
cdr3_nt: TGTGCCAGCAGCAAGGGGCTACCCCTCCACTTT
j_call: TRBJ1-6
clone_size: -
v_call: TRBV21-1
d_call: -

cdr3_aa: CASSPVDRGSYTF
cdr3_nt: TGTGCCAGCAGTCCAGTCGATCGGGGTTCCTACACCTTC
j_call: TRBJ1-2
clone_size: -
v_call: TRBV2
d_call: -

cdr3_aa: CASTPGTRSNQPQHF
cdr3_nt: TGTGCCTCTACGCCCGGGACACGGAGCAATCAGCCCCAGCATTTT
j_call: TRBJ1-5
clone_size: -
v_call: TRBV19
d_call: -

cdr3_aa: CATKLGTGINYGYTF
cdr3_nt: TGTGCCACCAAGTTGGGGACAGGAATTAACTATGGCTACACCTTC
j_call: TRBJ1-2
clone_size: -
v_call: TRBV28
d_call: TRBD1

cdr3_aa: CAGCDRVGGYTF
cdr3_nt: TGTGCCGGCTGCGACAGGGTGGGTGGCTACACCTTC
j_call: TRBJ1-2
clone_size: -
v_call: TRBV5-3
d_call: TRBD1

cdr3_aa: CASSQRGGAPNEKLFF
cdr3_nt: TGTGCCAGCAGCCAGAGGGGGGGAGCACCTAATGAAAAACTGTTTTTT
j_call: TRBJ1-4
clone_size: -
v_call: TRBV5-6
d_call: -